A selection of T cell receptor beta chains follows, all from one sample in a study of blood T cell repertoires in COVID-19. TCRdb's copy holds only in-frame clones and misses some; the assay was immunoSEQ multiplex PCR. The repertoire consists of fewer than 350,000 clones, with around 85% occurring once and the leading ten covering under 2%. The material sequenced was PBMCs or T cells enriched from blood (not recorded which). Receptors originate from a woman in her 30s who had been exposed to COVID-19. The CDR3 runs from the conserved cysteine through the conserved F or W. Size values are once, few and many counts, or a class for expanded clones, and some rows have none.

CDR3 | size | J | V
CASSPPLEEGYTF | . | TRBJ1-2 | TRBV18
CASSLTVGNTIYF | . | TRBJ1-3 | TRBV12-3/TRBV12-4
CASMGYSTSGAYEQYF | . | TRBJ2-7 | TRBV28
CASSYSPTSGVHEQFF | . | TRBJ2-1 | TRBV6-6
CASSEAGRLDEQYF | . | TRBJ2-7 | TRBV6-1
CASSPALTYEQYF | . | TRBJ2-7 | TRBV7-6
CASSLGQQKGYTF | . | TRBJ1-2 | TRBV28
CSVFGTSGGAAGELFF | . | TRBJ2-2 | TRBV29-1
CASSLGREGAAEQYF | once | TRBJ2-7 | TRBV5-1
CAYLQGVTEAFF | few | TRBJ1-1 | TRBV30
CASSLQGGNTEAFF | . | TRBJ1-1 | TRBV5-1
CASKGQITVPYNEQFF | . | TRBJ2-1 | TRBV2
CASSPTTGGTGYTF | . | TRBJ1-2 | TRBV6-5
CASSVDRVWSPLHF | . | TRBJ1-6 | TRBV2
CASGLATSGVDTQYF | . | TRBJ2-3 | TRBV12-5
CASSSSGGRGYTF | . | TRBJ1-2 | TRBV28
CASSLGGNSPLHF | . | TRBJ1-6 | TRBV27
CASSQVRDEAFF | . | TRBJ1-1 | TRBV3-1/TRBV3-2
CASSLGSGGGEQYF | . | TRBJ2-7 | TRBV28
CATTGQSSYNSPLHF | . | TRBJ1-6 | TRBV28
CASSYGATQGPSFF | . | TRBJ2-1 | TRBV6-5
CASSFKGQLISNEKLFF | . | TRBJ1-4 | TRBV28
CASIPTGPYEQYF | . | TRBJ2-7 | TRBV28
CAISAGQGNSPLHF | . | TRBJ1-6 | TRBV10-3
CATSDLGQRLPYEQYF | . | TRBJ2-7 | TRBV15
CASSQGTGTQYF | once | TRBJ2-5 | TRBV3-1/TRBV3-2
CAWSGSGGSGTQYF | . | TRBJ2-3 | TRBV30
CASSQGRGGRFQETQYF | . | TRBJ2-5 | TRBV3-1/TRBV3-2
CASARGTGGTEAFF | . | TRBJ1-1 | TRBV6-5
CASSRGDRESDEQYF | few | TRBJ2-7 | TRBV28
CASSVPGQGDYGYTF | few | TRBJ1-2 | TRBV9